The 24 T cell receptor beta chains below come from one sample, sequenced in a study of T cell responses to AZD1222 COVID-19 vaccine. Sequencing was performed with immunoSEQ multiplex PCR; in TCRdb, only in-frame clones are kept and a portion is missing. The table has 80,000 to 85,000 clones, around 93% seen once. The specimen comprised peripheral blood, sampled 28 days after the second AZD1222 dose. Receptors were obtained from an adult who received the AZD1222 COVID-19 vaccine.

This clone was seen only once. J is TRBJ2-7 and V is TRBV7-3, with 11 nucleotides matching TRBD2. V lost 5 bases, J lost 3 bases, and 9 bases stayed unmatched. In germline, CDR1 is SGHTA, CDR2 FQGTGA. CDR3 length: 16 amino acids. Here the CDR3 reads CASSQEGTSGFYEQYF. In DNA, the CDR3 is TGTGCCAGCAGCCAAGAGGGGACTAGCGGATTCTACGAGCAGTACTTC.

This chain links TRBV25-1 with TRBJ2-3; D unclear. Trimming shortened V by 3 bases and J by 1 base, and 8 bases separated the two germline ends. The CDR3 totals 14 residues. Germline V lookup: CDR1 MGHDK, CDR2 SYGVNS. CDR3 bases: TGTGCCAGCAGTGAGGCTCGTGGCACAGATACGCAGTATTTT. It specifies CASSEARGTDTQYF.

CDR3 coding DNA: TGTGCCAGCAGTTACGGGTGGACTAGCTCCTACGAGCAGTACTTC. Translating it yields CASSYGWTSSYEQYF. The chain joins TRBV6-2 or TRBV6-3 to TRBJ2-7; the match to TRBD2 covers 7 bases. Germline CDR1 is MNHEY and CDR2 is SVGEGT. V lost 2 bases, J lost 0 bases, and 4 bases stayed unmatched. The length of the CDR3 is 15 residues.

The genes are TRBV4-1 and TRBJ1-2; possible D gene TRBD1, 6 bases. V was shortened by 3 bases and J by 9 bases, with 14 bases between the two germline ends. Germline V CDR1 and CDR2: MGHRA, YSYEKL. This CDR3 is 13 amino acids long. The CDR3 spells CASSHDRQARYTF. The CDR3 DNA sequence: TGCGCCAGCAGCCATGACAGACAGGCTCGCTACACCTTC.

This rearrangement joins TRBV27 to TRBJ1-2; D is unresolved. Germline CDR1 is MNHEY and CDR2 is SMNVEV (reference sequence). Trimming removed 8 bases from V and 4 bases from J, with 17 bases in between. CDR3 size: 14 residues. CDR3 coding DNA: TGTGCCAGCTCGCGGACGGGGATAATCTATGGCTACACCTTC. Translated, it gives CASSRTGIIYGYTF.

This clone was counted once. The chain recombines TRBV5-4 with TRBJ1-2, with D perhaps matching TRBD1 (6 bases). The germline gives CDR1 SGHNT, CDR2 YYREEE (reference sequence). The CDR3 runs to 15 residues. V gave up 0 bases and J gave up 0 bases, with 9 bases separating them. The CDR3 protein is CASSLGGAPNYGYTF. The CDR3 bases are TGTGCCAGCAGCTTGGGGGGGGCTCCTAACTATGGCTACACCTTC. The entire variable domain, with the rest obtained from reference TRBV5-4 and TRBJ1-2, is as follows: ETGVTQSPTHLIKTRGQQVTLRCSSQSGHNTVSWYQQALGQGPQFIFQYYREEENGRGNFPPRFSGLQFPNYSSELNVNALELDDSALYLCASSLGGAPNYGYTFGSGTRLTVV.

This chain joins TRBV13 and TRBJ1-2; D might be TRBD1 (5 bases). Deletions cut 3 bases from V and 3 bases from J, with 11 bases between. CDR3 size: 14 residues. CDR1 is PRHDT and CDR2 is FYEKMQ in the germline V gene (reference sequence). Here the CDR3 reads CASSLAWGDYGYTF. CDR3 sequence (DNA): TGTGCCAGCAGCTTGGCATGGGGCGACTATGGCTACACCTTC.

This chain joins TRBV7-9 and TRBJ1-4, with a weak D call TRBD1 (5 bases). The V gene's germline CDR1 is SEHNR and CDR2 FQNEAQ (reference sequence). The germline V and J ends were trimmed by 5 bases and 0 bases, with 13 bases remaining between them. This CDR3 is 16 amino acids long. CDR3 DNA sequence: TGTGCCAGCAGCCTCGGAAGACAGCCAACTAATGAAAAACTGTTTTTT. Translated, it gives CASSLGRQPTNEKLFF.

The CDR3 region has the DNA TGTGCCAGCAGCCGAGCTAGCGGCCAAGAGACCCAGTACTTC. Protein sequence: CASSRASGQETQYF. This chain connects TRBV5-4 to TRBJ2-5; 7 positions match TRBD2. This CDR3 region has 14 residues. Per germline, CDR1 SGHNT and CDR2 YYREEE (reference sequence). V trimming: 4 bases; J trimming: 1 base; junction bases outside the gene matches: 4.

J is TRBJ2-1 and V is TRBV7-2; D possibly corresponds to TRBD2 (6 bases). The CDR3 is 15 amino acids. V was cut by 0 bases and J by 4 bases, with 10 bases left in between. CDR1 is SGHTA, CDR2 FQGNSA, per germline. The CDR3 coding sequence is TGTGCCAGCAGCTTAGCTGTTAGCGGTTACAATGAGCAGTTCTTC. Its protein is CASSLAVSGYNEQFF.

This clone has only a few counts. V and J are TRBV2 and TRBJ2-1, with 7 positions matching TRBD1. The CDR3 totals 16 residues. Germline V gene lookup returns CDR1 SNHLY and CDR2 FYNNEI. After removal of 7 bases from V and 6 bases from J, the junction contained 15 bases not matched to a gene. CDR3 amino acids: CASITGQALSSNEQFF. DNA for the CDR3: TGTGCCAGCATTACTGGACAGGCTCTTTCAAGCAATGAGCAGTTCTTC.

This chain uses TRBV19 with TRBJ1-2; maybe TRBD1 (5 bases). The CDR3 has 14 residues. Germline CDR1 reads LNHDA; CDR2 reads SQIVND (reference sequence). Deletions cut 10 bases from V and 2 bases from J, with 17 bases between. This chain's CDR3 is CATRSGGLNYGYTF. The DNA for the CDR3 is TGTGCCACTCGATCCGGGGGATTGAACTATGGCTACACCTTC.

The chain combines TRBV27 with TRBJ1-5; 9 bases line up with TRBD1. The CDR3 is 14 amino acids. Germline V gives CDR1 MNHEY, CDR2 SMNVEV (reference sequence). Trimming cost V 6 bases and J 3 bases; bases outside gene matches: 3. The CDR3 sequence: CASRQGAPNQPQHF. Written as DNA, the CDR3 is TGTGCCAGCAGACAGGGGGCCCCCAATCAGCCCCAGCATTTT.

The chain is built from TRBV2 and TRBJ1-2, with D uncertain. The CDR3 covers 12 residues. V was shortened by 0 bases and J by 10 bases, with 9 bases between the two germline ends. CDR1 and CDR2 from the germline V gene are SNHLY and FYNNEI. The CDR3, as DNA: TGTGCCAGCAGTGAAGCGCTTGGATACTACACCTTC. This gives the protein CASSEALGYYTF.

The genes are TRBV9 and TRBJ2-2; the D gene is possibly TRBD1 (5 bases). Per germline, CDR1 SGDLS and CDR2 YYNGEE. Trimming took off 0 bases at V and 2 bases at J, with 8 bases between the two ends. CDR3 length: 15 residues. The chain's CDR3 is CASSVGQGNTGELFF. The DNA for the CDR3 is TGTGCCAGCAGCGTAGGGCAGGGTAACACCGGGGAGCTGTTTTTT.

This chain links TRBV28 with TRBJ2-7; 9 bases agree with TRBD1. The CDR3 contains 16 residues. Germline lookup yields CDR1 MDHEN and CDR2 SYDVKM. V lost 7 bases to trimming and J lost 4 bases; unmatched junction nucleotides: 14. CDR3 region: CASTPWAGQGSYEQYF. The DNA of the CDR3 is TGTGCCAGCACTCCTTGGGCGGGACAGGGCTCTTACGAGCAGTACTTC.

V gene TRBV30 combines with J gene TRBJ2-2; D unclear. Trimming pared 0 bases from V and 4 bases from J, leaving 6 bases between. CDR1 and CDR2 from the germline V gene are GTSNPN and SVGIG (reference sequence). The CDR3 contains 13 residues. The CDR3 is CAWSVFSTGELFF. The CDR3 nucleotides are TGTGCCTGGAGTGTATTCAGCACCGGGGAGCTGTTTTTT.

The table lists this clone with a count of one. CDR3 in amino acids: CASSYGDLGSPLHF. The CDR3 bases are TGTGCCAGCAGTTACGGGGACCTGGGGTCACCCCTCCACTTT. The J gene is TRBJ1-6, the V gene TRBV6-5, with D possibly being TRBD1 (5 bases). Germline CDR1 and CDR2: MNHEY and SVGAGI. Between the trimmed V and J ends, which lost 2 bases and 10 bases, there was a span of 12 bases. The CDR3 is 14 amino acids.

The J gene is TRBJ2-1, the V gene TRBV11-2; 7 bases fit TRBD2. V dropped 5 bases and J dropped 4; count of bases not matched to a gene: 8. The CDR3 has 15 residues. CDR1 SGHAT and CDR2 FQNNGV come from the germline V gene. Here the CDR3 DNA reads TGTGCCAGCAGCCAAAGACTAGCAGCTTACAATGAGCAGTTCTTC. It yields the protein CASSQRLAAYNEQFF.

V usage is TRBV6-5 and J usage is TRBJ2-3, with 7 positions matching TRBD1. This CDR3 has 15 residues. V lost 5 bases, J lost 0 bases, and 5 bases stayed unmatched. The germline CDR1 and CDR2 sequences are MNHEY and SVGAGI. This CDR3 reads CASSRGQASTDTQYF. For the CDR3, the DNA is TGTGCCAGCAGTAGAGGACAGGCGAGCACAGATACGCAGTATTTT.

Comment on this clone: At one of its ends the junction is not consistent with the germline gene, which may arise from a read error. This sequence joins TRBV7-9 and TRBJ2-7; 9 nucleotides agree with TRBD1. The CDR3 has 14 residues. The germline gives CDR1 SEHNR, CDR2 FQNEAQ (reference sequence). The CDR3 loop is CASIAGTGIYQQYF. The CDR3 region has the DNA TGTGCCAGCATCGCCGGGACAGGGATCTACCAGCAGTACTTC.

The chain has TRBV28 and TRBJ1-2; D may be TRBD1 (6 bases). This CDR3 region has 12 residues. Germline assignment: CDR1 MDHEN and CDR2 SYDVKM. The V and J ends lost 5 bases and 5 bases respectively, with 9 bases between them. CDR3 coding DNA: TGTGCCAGCAGTGAACAGGGATATGGCTACACCTTC. It translates to CASSEQGYGYTF.

The V and J genes are TRBV19 and TRBJ2-7; TRBD2 agrees at 8 bases. V was pared by 8 bases and J by 3 bases, with 9 bases of the junction left unmatched. The CDR3 runs to 14 residues. Germline CDR1 reads LNHDA; CDR2 reads SQIVND (reference sequence). The CDR3 is CASSLATSDYEQYF. The CDR3 DNA reads TGTGCCAGTTCGCTAGCGACTAGCGACTACGAGCAGTACTTC.

This clone came up once. The genes are TRBV24-1 and TRBJ1-2; TRBD1 agrees at 8 bases. V lost 4 bases to trimming and J lost 6 bases; unmatched junction nucleotides: 9. Germline V gene sequence: CDR1 KGHDR, CDR2 SFDVKD. The CDR3 contains 15 residues. The CDR3, as DNA: TGTGCCACCAGTGACCCCGGGACAGGCGATGATGGCTACACCTTC. Protein: CATSDPGTGDDGYTF.